This T cell receptor (beta chain) comes out of a study of T cells in Graves' hyperthyroidism and ophthalmopathy. CDR1 and CDR2 from the germline V gene are MGHDK and SYGVNS. V was pared by 5 bases and J by 5 bases, with 13 bases between. There are 15 residues in the CDR3. TCR beta CDR3 region amplification was performed from RNA transcripts. First-round RT-PCR targeting the TCR CDR3 was performed with the HTBI primer set. Via MiXCR, TCRdb re-called the multiplex PCR reads, giving one row per CDR3 protein. Among 750,000 to 900,000 distinct CDR3 sequences listed, 38% were seen once. Details on this clonotype: A read error is likely, as this CDR3 ends without the conserved phenylalanine or tryptophan.

This TCR derives from a young man with Graves' hyperthyroidism. Sample: blood. The chain carries TRBV25-1 and TRBJ1-6; D uncertain. The CDR3 coding sequence is TGTGCCAGCAGTTCCGTCAGAGGGAATAATTCACCCCTCCACTCT. Protein sequence: CASSSVRGNNSPLHS.